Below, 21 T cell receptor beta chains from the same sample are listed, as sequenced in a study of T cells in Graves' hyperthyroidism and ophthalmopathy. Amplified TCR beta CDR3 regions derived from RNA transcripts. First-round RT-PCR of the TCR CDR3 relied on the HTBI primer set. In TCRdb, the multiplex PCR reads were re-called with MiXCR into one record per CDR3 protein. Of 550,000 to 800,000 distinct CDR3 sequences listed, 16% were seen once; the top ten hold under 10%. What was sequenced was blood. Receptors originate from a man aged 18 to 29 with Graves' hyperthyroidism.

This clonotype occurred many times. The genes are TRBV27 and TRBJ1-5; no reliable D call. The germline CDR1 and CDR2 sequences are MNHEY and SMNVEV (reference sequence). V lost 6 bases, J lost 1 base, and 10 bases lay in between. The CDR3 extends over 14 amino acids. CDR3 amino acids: CASRKGTSNQPQHF. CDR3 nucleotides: TGTGCCAGCAGGAAAGGAACGAGCAATCAGCCCCAGCATTTT.

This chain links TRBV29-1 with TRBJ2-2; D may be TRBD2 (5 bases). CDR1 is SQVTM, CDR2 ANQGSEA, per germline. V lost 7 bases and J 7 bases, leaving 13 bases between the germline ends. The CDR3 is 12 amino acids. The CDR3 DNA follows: TGCAGCGGTGGTATGGCGGGCGGGGAGCTGTTTTTT. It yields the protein CSGGMAGGELFF.

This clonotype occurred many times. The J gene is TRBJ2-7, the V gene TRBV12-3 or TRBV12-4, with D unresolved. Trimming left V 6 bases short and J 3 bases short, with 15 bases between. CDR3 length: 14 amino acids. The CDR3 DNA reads TGTGCCAGCAGCCCTAGACTGGATTACTACGAGCAGTACTTC. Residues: CASSPRLDYYEQYF.

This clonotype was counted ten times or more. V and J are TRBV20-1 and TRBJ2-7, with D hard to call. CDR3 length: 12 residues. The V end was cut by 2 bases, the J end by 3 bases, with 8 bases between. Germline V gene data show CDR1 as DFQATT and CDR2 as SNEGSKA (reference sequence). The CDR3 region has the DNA TGCAGTGCTAGAAGGCAGATCTACGAGCAGTACTTC. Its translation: CSARRQIYEQYF.

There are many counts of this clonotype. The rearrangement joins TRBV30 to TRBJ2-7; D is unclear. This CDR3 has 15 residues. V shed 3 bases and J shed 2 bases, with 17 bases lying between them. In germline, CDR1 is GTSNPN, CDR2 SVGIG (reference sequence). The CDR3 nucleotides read TGTGCCTGGAGCCCTCCCGGAAGAAAAGCCTACGAGCAGTACTTC. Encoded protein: CAWSPPGRKAYEQYF.

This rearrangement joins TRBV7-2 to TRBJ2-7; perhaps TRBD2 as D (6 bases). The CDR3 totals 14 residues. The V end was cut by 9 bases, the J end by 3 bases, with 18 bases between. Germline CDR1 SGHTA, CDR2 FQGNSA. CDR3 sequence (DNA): TGTGCCAGTAAGCTTGGGGGGAGTTTCTACGAGCAGTACTTC. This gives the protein CASKLGGSFYEQYF.

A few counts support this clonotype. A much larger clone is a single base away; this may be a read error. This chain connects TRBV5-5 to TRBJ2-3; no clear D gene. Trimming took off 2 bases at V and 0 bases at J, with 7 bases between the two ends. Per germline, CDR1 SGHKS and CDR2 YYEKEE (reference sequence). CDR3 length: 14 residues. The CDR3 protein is CASSFGESTDTQYF. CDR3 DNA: TGTGCCAGCAGCTTCGGAGAGAGCACAGATACGCAGTATTTT.

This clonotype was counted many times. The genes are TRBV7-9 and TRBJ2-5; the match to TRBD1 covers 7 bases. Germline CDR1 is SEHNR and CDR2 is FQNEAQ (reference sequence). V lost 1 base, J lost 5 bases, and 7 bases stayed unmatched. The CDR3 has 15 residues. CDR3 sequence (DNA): TGTGCCAGCAGCTTAGATGCAGGGGGTGAGGAGACCCAGTACTTC. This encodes CASSLDAGGEETQYF.

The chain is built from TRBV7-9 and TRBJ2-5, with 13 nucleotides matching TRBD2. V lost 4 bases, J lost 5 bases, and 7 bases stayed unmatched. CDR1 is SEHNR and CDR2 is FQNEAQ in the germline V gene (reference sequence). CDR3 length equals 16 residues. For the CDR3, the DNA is TGTGCCAGCAGCTCCGGACTAGCGGGAGATCGGGAGACCCAGTACTTC. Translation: CASSSGLAGDRETQYF.

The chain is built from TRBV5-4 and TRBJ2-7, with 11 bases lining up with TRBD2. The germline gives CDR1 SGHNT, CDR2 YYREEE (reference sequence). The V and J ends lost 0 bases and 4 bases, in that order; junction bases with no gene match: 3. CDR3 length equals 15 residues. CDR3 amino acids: CASSLEASGRYEQYF. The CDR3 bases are TGTGCCAGCAGCTTGGAGGCTAGCGGGAGGTACGAGCAGTACTTC.

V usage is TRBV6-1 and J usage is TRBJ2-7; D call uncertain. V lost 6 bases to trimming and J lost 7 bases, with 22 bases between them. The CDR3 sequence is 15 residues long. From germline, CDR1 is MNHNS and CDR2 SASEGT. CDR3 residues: CASRKLIAEGGEQYF. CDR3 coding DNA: TGTGCCAGCAGGAAACTTATCGCCGAAGGTGGGGAGCAGTACTTC.

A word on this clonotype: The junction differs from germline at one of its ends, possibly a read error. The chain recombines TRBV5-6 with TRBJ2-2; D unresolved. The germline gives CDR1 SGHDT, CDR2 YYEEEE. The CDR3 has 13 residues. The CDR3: CASRLDNTGELFF. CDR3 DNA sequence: TGTGCCAGCAGATTGGACAACACCGGGGAGCTGTTTTTT.

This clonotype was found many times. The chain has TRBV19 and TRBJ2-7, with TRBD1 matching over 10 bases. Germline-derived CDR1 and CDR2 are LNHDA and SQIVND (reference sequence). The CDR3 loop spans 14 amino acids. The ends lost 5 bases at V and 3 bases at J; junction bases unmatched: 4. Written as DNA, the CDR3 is TGTGCCAGTAGTGACCGGGACAGGGGCTACGAGCAGTACTTC. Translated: CASSDRDRGYEQYF.

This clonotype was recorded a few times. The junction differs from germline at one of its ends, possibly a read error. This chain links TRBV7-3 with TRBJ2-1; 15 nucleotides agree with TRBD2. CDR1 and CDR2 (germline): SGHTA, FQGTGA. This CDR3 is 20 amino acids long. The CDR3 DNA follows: TGTGCCAGCAGCTCACACCCCGGACTAGCGGGAGGGTGGTCCTACAATGATCAGTTCTTC. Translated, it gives CASSSHPGLAGGWSYNDQFF.

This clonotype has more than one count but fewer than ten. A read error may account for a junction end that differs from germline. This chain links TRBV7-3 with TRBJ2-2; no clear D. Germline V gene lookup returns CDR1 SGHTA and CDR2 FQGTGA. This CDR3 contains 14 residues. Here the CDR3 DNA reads TGTGCCAGCAGCCTAAGGTGGAACGCCGGGGAGCTGTTTTTT. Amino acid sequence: CASSLRWNAGELFF.

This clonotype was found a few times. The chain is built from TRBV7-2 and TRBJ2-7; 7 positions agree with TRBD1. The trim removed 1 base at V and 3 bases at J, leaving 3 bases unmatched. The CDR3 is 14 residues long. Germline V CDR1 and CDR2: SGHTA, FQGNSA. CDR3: CASSLDAGGYEQYF. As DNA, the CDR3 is TGTGCCAGCAGCTTAGATGCAGGGGGCTACGAGCAGTACTTC. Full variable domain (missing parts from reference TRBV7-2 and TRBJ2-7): GAGVSQSPSNKVTEKGKDVELRCDPISGHTALYWYRQSLGQGLEFLIYFQGNSAPDKSGLPSDRFSAERTGGSVSTLTIQRTQQEDSAVYLCASSLDAGGYEQYFGPGTRLTVT.

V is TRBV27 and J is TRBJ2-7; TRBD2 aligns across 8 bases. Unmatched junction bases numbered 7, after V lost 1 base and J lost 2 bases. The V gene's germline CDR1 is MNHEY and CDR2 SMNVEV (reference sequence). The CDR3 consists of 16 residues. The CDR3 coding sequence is TGTGCCAGCAGTTTATTCGGCGGGAGGTATGCCTACGAGCAGTACTTC. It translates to CASSLFGGRYAYEQYF.

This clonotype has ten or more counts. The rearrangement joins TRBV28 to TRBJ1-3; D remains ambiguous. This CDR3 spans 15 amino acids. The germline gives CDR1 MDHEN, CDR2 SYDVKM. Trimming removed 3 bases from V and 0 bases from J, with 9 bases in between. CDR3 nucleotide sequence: TGTGCCAGCAGTTTGACGGAAAGCTCTGGAAACACCATATATTTT. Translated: CASSLTESSGNTIYF.

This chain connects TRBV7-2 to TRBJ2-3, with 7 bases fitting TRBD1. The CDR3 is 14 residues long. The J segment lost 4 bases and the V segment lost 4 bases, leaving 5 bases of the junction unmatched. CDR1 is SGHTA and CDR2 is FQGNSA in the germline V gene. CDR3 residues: CASSSGQWADTQYF. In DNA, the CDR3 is TGTGCCAGCAGCTCGGGACAGTGGGCAGATACGCAGTATTTT. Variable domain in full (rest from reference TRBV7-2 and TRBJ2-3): GAGVSQSPSNKVTEKGKDVELRCDPISGHTALYWYRQSLGQGLEFLIYFQGNSAPDKSGLPSDRFSAERTGGSVSTLTIQRTQQEDSAVYLCASSSGQWADTQYFGPGTRLTVL.

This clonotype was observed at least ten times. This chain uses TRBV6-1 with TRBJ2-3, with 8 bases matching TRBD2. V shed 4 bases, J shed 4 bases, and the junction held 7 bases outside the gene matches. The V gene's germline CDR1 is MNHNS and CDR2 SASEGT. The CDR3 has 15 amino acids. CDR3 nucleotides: TGTGCCAGCAGTGGCCTCACGGGAGGGGCAGATACGCAGTATTTT. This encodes CASSGLTGGADTQYF.

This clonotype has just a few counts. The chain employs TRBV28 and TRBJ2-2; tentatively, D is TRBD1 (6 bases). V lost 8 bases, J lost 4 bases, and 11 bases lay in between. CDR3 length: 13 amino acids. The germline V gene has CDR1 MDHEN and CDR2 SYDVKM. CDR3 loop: CASGMGATGELFF. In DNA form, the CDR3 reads TGTGCCAGCGGGATGGGGGCCACCGGGGAGCTGTTTTTT.